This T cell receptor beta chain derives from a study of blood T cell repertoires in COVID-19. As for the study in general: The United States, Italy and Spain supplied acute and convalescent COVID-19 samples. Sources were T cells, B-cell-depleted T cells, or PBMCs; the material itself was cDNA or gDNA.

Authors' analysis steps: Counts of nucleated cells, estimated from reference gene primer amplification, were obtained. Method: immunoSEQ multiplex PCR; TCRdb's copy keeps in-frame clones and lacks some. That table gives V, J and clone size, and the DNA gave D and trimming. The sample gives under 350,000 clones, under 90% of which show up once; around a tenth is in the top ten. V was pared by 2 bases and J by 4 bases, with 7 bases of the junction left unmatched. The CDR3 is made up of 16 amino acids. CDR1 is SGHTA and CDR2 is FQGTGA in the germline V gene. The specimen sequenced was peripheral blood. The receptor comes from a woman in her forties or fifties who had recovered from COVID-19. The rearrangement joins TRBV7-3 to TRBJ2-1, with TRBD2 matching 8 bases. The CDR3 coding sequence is TGTGCCAGCAGCTTACGATGGTCTAGCGGGTACAATGAGCAGTTCTTC. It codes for CASSLRWSSGYNEQFF.